These 6 T cell receptor beta chains share one sample of origin, sequenced in a study of T-cell memory formation after mild COVID-19. TCRdb reprocessed the 5' RACE reads via MiXCR and lists one record per CDR3 protein. Of some 260,000 distinct CDR3 sequences listed, about a sixth are singletons. The material sequenced was PBMCs or a T cell subset sorted from them (not recorded which). The receptors here all came from a young man who had mild COVID-19 (a few samples of this study predate the infection). Cell type and time point are not known.

There are a few counts of this clonotype. The chain recombines TRBV4-3 with TRBJ1-1; possible D gene TRBD1, 5 bases. Trimming took off 1 base at V and 5 bases at J, with 8 bases between the two ends. The CDR3 has 13 amino acids. Germline V gene sequence: CDR1 LGHNA, CDR2 YSLEER. The DNA for the CDR3 is TGCGCCAGCAGCCAAGGGGGGAGGACTGAAGCTTTCTTT. Protein product: CASSQGGRTEAFF.

A few counts support this clonotype. CDR3 residues: CATSREASGGSDTQYF. Written as DNA, the CDR3 is TGTGCCACCAGCAGAGAGGCTAGCGGGGGCTCAGATACGCAGTATTTT. The chain recombines TRBV15 with TRBJ2-3; TRBD2 matches at 10 bases. The V gene end was trimmed by 0 bases and the J gene end by 4 bases; junction bases not matched to a gene: 4. Germline CDR1 LNHNV, CDR2 YYDKDF (reference sequence). The CDR3 covers 16 residues.

The chain couples TRBV5-4 to TRBJ1-1; 7 bases line up with TRBD1. V dropped 3 bases and J dropped 4; count of bases not matched to a gene: 15. CDR1 is SGHNT, CDR2 YYREEE, per germline (reference sequence). This CDR3 contains 17 residues. This chain's CDR3 is CASSYNTLTGRSTEAFF. The CDR3 nucleotides are TGTGCCAGCAGCTATAATACGTTGACAGGGAGAAGCACTGAAGCTTTCTTT.

This clonotype was observed a few times. J is TRBJ2-2 and V is TRBV6-1; D not resolved. The CDR3 extends over 12 amino acids. V lost 7 bases and J lost 6, with 9 bases in between. Germline CDR1 reads MNHNS; CDR2 reads SASEGT. CDR3 in DNA: TGTGCCAGCACCGATTGGTCCGGGGAGCTGTTTTTT. This gives the protein CASTDWSGELFF.

This chain uses TRBV6-6 with TRBJ1-2, with a tentative D call TRBD1 (5 bases). The V gene's germline CDR1 is MNHNY and CDR2 SVGAGI (reference sequence). The length of the CDR3 is 12 residues. V shed 7 bases and J shed 3 bases, with 9 bases lying between them. The CDR3 protein is CASTPRDYGYTF. Here the CDR3 DNA reads TGTGCCAGCACCCCCAGGGACTATGGCTACACCTTC.

The table lists this clonotype with a few counts. The chain is built from TRBV5-1 and TRBJ2-1, with TRBD1 matching over 10 bases. Germline-derived CDR1 and CDR2 are SGHRS and YFSETQ. Trimming removed 4 bases from V and 2 bases from J; junction bases left unmatched: 3. The CDR3 runs to 15 residues. The CDR3 region is CASSGGQGAYNEQFF. The CDR3, as DNA: TGCGCCAGCAGCGGCGGACAGGGGGCCTACAATGAGCAGTTCTTC.